One and the same sample provided the 3 T cell receptor beta chains below, sequenced in a study of long-term antiretroviral therapy in people with HIV. It was version v3.0 of the immunoSEQ assay that was run at survey level. Profiling relied on immunoSEQ multiplex PCR, and the TCRdb table lists in-frame clones only, not all of them. The sample gives 25,000 to 35,000 clones, approximately 80% of which show up once; 8% to 10% is in the top ten. The material sequenced was unsorted PBMCs, taken 3.1 years after starting antiretroviral therapy. All receptors come from a woman aged 45-60 years with HIV.

This chain uses TRBV6-5 with TRBJ1-4, with TRBD1 identical over 9 bases. The CDR3 has 14 amino acids. From germline, CDR1 is MNHEY and CDR2 SVGAGI. V shed 8 bases and J 7 bases; nucleotides not matched to a gene: 8. The CDR3 coding sequence is TGTGCCAGCCGGGGGACAGGGAAAGGTGAAAAACTGTTTTTT. Encoded protein: CASRGTGKGEKLFF.

J is TRBJ2-3 and V is TRBV11-1; tentatively, D is TRBD1 (6 bases). The germline CDR1 and CDR2 sequences are SGHAT and FQDESV (reference sequence). The CDR3 totals 15 residues. V was cut by 3 bases and J by 3 bases, with 13 bases left in between. The CDR3 DNA is TGTGCCAGCAGCTTCACAGGGTTCGGGACAGATACGCAGTATTTT. Its protein is CASSFTGFGTDTQYF.

CDR3 nucleotide sequence: TGTGCCAGCAGTCCGACAGGGCCAAGCGGCTACACCTTC. This encodes CASSPTGPSGYTF. This chain connects TRBV2 to TRBJ1-2, with 7 positions matching TRBD1. CDR3 length: 13 amino acids. Germline-derived CDR1 and CDR2 are SNHLY and FYNNEI. V trimming: 5 bases; J trimming: 8 bases; junction bases outside the gene matches: 8. The full variable domain, its missing parts supplied by reference TRBV2 and TRBJ1-2, is EPEVTQTPSHQVTQMGQEVILRCVPISNHLYFYWYRQILGQKVEFLVSFYNNEISEKSEIFDDQFSVERPDGSNFTLKIRSTKLEDSAMYFCASSPTGPSGYTFGSGTRLTVV.